Included here is one T cell receptor (beta chain) sequence, with context. This may be a read error: a much more frequent sequence differs by one nucleotide. The CDR3 sequence is 13 residues long. Germline V gene data show CDR1 as LGHNA and CDR2 as YSLEER. Each CDR3 protein gets one entry after TCRdb re-called the 5' RACE reads with MiXCR. Of about 32,000 distinct CDR3 sequences listed, roughly 25% are singletons. This sequence was found in a female donor with breast cancer. This chain connects TRBV4-3 to TRBJ1-1, with D perhaps matching TRBD1 (5 bases). The specimen sequenced was memory CD4+ T cells sorted from blood. Subset here: memory CD4+ T cells, CD4+CD45RO+CD25-. The chain's CDR3 is CASSEYSGTEAIF. CDR3 nucleotide sequence: TGCGCCAGCAGCGAATATTCAGGGACTGAAGCTATCTTT.